This TCR beta chain was identified during a study of blood T cells in healthy people across ages. Remarks on this clonotype: Its antigen is currently unknown.

In germline, CDR1 is SGHTA, CDR2 FQGNSA. The CDR3 has 15 amino acids. V lost 3 bases and J 2 bases, leaving 13 bases between the germline ends. Extracted total RNA amounted to at least 5.5 micrograms for each sample. With a J-beta primer mix and a sample-barcoded 5' primer, a second PCR ran about 7 to 12 cycles. One entry per CDR3 protein, called by TCRdb with MiXCR from the 5' RACE reads. The sample contains approximately 940,000 distinct CDR3 sequences, around 48% of which appear only once. Findings and caveats of the study: Without sorted subsets, naive and antigen-experienced compartments could not be conclusively compared.

V and J are TRBV7-2 and TRBJ2-5; unclear D gene. Input material: blood. The sequence was obtained from a man aged 30 to 45 in good health. The CDR3 reads CASSLMEITQETQYF. CDR3 DNA: TGTGCCAGCAGCTTGATGGAGATTACTCAAGAGACCCAGTACTTC.